This T cell receptor beta chain was retrieved from a study of shared clonotypes between healthy human individuals. Notes on this clone: Antigen specificity is unknown.

Positively selected for CCR7, the CD45RO-negative cells used as naive CD8 cells excluded terminally differentiated effector memory CD45RA+ cells. Donors comprised only Caucasian adults living in Nashville, Tennessee. Study observations and caveats: With a few donors compared, approximately 5.5% of naive CD4 clonotypes were shared. Larger richness was generally estimated for naive than memory subsets.

The assay was immunoSEQ multiplex PCR, and TCRdb's table has in-frame clones only and misses some. The table records under 2,000,000 clones, about 95% of them present only once. CDR3 size: 15 residues. The germline V gene encodes CDR1 MNHEY and CDR2 SVGAGI. V shed 2 bases and J 0 bases; nucleotides not matched to a gene: 0. The sample comprised naive CD8+ T cells sorted from blood. The chain has TRBV6-5 and TRBJ2-1; 8 positions match TRBD1. The receptor was derived from a man younger than 30 in good health. CDR3 DNA sequence: TGTGCCAGCAGTTACCAGGGGGCCTCCTACAATGAGCAGTTCTTC. Encoded protein: CASSYQGASYNEQFF.